This T cell receptor beta chain was identified in a study of identical twins. To note about this clonotype: Its antigen remains unidentified.

Study-wide findings and caveats: Conclusions relied on cross-sectional statistical analysis, not following the same donors. Sharing of beta out-of-frame sequences by twins showed a weaker excess.

TCRdb independently ran MiXCR on the 5' RACE reads; one entry per CDR3 protein. The table has hundreds of thousands of distinct CDR3 sequences, roughly 18% seen once. Trimming cost V 2 bases and J 1 base, with 12 bases left between them. The germline V gene encodes CDR1 DFQATT and CDR2 SNEGSKA (reference sequence). This CDR3 is built from 14 residues. The same specimen was also included in a second study, on T cells expressing NK-cell markers. That work adds: There were a handful of donors in whom these clonotypes also led the CD3+CD56-NKG2C+ fraction.

The sequencing input was PBMCs. The chain joins TRBV20-1 to TRBJ2-7; possible D gene TRBD2, 6 bases. The receptor's source is a woman younger than 30 in good health. CDR3 residues: CSARREGLSYEQYF. In DNA form, the CDR3 reads TGCAGTGCTAGACGCGAGGGACTTTCCTACGAGCAGTACTTC.